The TCR beta chain described here comes from a study of cytomegalovirus exposure and HLA in healthy donors. Points from the study as a whole: CMV serostatus was the sole immune exposure data available. What was likely a sequencing artifact was a cluster of highly shared sequence variants. Researchers counted about 150 TCR beta chains as cytomegalovirus-associated.

CDR3 size: 11 residues. V shed 9 bases and J shed 7 bases, with 11 bases lying between them. Germline CDR1 is MNHEY and CDR2 is SMNVEV (reference sequence). PCR amplification relied on 60 Vbeta primers (plus 13 Jbeta primers). Measured with immunoSEQ multiplex PCR; TCRdb has only the in-frame clones, and not every one. The repertoire consists of 100,000 to 150,000 clones, with roughly 78% occurring once and the leading ten covering about 8.9%. As for this clone: Its antigen is as yet unknown.

Sequencing was done on a sample of PBMCs. This clonotype was obtained from a man aged 25 to 40 in good health and CMV-seropositive. The chain recombines TRBV27 with TRBJ2-3; possible D gene TRBD1, 5 bases. This CDR3 reads CASSQGNTQYF. The CDR3 coding sequence is TGTGCCAGTTCCCAGGGAAATACGCAGTATTTT.